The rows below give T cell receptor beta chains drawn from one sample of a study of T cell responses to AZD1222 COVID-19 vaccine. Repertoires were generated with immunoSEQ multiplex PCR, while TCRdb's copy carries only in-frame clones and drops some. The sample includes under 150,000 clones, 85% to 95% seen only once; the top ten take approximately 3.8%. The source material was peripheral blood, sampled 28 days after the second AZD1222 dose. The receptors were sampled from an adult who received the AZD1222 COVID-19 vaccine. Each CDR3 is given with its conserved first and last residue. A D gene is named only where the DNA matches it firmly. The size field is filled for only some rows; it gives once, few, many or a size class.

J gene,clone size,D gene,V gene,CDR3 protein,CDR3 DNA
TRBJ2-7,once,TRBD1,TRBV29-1,CSVEWGQGGDEQYF,TGCAGCGTTGAGTGGGGACAGGGAGGTGACGAGCAGTACTTC
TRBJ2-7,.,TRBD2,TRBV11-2,CASSPQTSGFYEQYF,TGTGCCAGCAGCCCCCAGACTAGCGGATTCTACGAGCAGTACTTC
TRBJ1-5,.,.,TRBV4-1,CASSQREQSNQPQHF,TGCGCCAGCAGCCAAAGGGAACAGTCCAATCAGCCCCAGCATTTT
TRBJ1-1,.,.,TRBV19,CASGQGSNTEAFF,TGTGCCAGTGGGCAGGGGTCGAACACTGAAGCTTTCTTT
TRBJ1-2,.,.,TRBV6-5,CASTREWYGYTF,TGTGCCAGCACCAGGGAGTGGTATGGCTACACCTTC
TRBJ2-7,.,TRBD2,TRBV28,CASRPSGIGSYEQYF,TGTGCCAGCAGACCTAGCGGGATAGGGTCCTACGAGCAGTACTTC
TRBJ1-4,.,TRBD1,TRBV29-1,CSASRGQKLFF,TGCAGCGCCTCTAGGGGACAGAAACTGTTTTTT
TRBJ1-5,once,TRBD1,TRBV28,CASSLLGRGENQPQHF,TGTGCCAGCAGTTTACTAGGCAGGGGGGAAAATCAGCCCCAGCATTTT
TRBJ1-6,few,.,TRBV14,CASSQVAFSPLHF,TGTGCCAGCAGCCAAGTCGCCTTTTCACCCCTCCACTTT
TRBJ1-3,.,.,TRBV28,CASSPTLSLRGKFLNTIYF,TGTGCCAGCAGTCCAACCTTATCCCTCCGGGGGAAATTTTTGAACACCATATATTTT
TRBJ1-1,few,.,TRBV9,CASSADRNTEAFF,TGTGCCAGCAGCGCGGATAGAAACACTGAAGCTTTCTTT
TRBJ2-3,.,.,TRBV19,CASSFTDTQYF,TGTGCCAGTAGTTTTACAGATACGCAGTATTTT
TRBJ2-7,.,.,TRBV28,CASSSGASVLTYEQYF,TGTGCCAGCAGCAGTGGGGCTAGTGTCCTGACCTACGAGCAGTACTTC
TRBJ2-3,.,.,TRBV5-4,CASSDTGPDTQYF,TGTGCCAGCAGCGATACAGGGCCAGATACGCAGTATTTT
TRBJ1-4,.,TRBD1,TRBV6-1,CASSEALGQGGEKLFF,TGTGCCAGCAGTGAAGCGCTAGGACAGGGAGGTGAAAAACTGTTTTTT
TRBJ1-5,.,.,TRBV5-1,CASSPGGDSNQPQHF,TGCGCCAGCAGCCCCGGCGGGGATAGCAATCAGCCCCAGCATTTT
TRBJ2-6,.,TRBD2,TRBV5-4,CASSSPGLAGGTGANVLTF,TGTGCCAGCAGCTCTCCCGGACTAGCGGGAGGGACAGGGGCCAACGTCCTGACTTTC
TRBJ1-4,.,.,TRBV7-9,CASRPVLGSGRETNEKLFF,TGTGCCAGCAGACCGGTTTTGGGGAGCGGGAGGGAAACTAATGAAAAACTGTTTTTT
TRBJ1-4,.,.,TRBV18,CASSKGRDEKLFF,TGTGCCAGCTCAAAGGGAAGGGATGAAAAACTGTTTTTT
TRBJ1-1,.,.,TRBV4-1,CASSQLKLGPRYTEAFF,TGCGCCAGCAGCCAACTGAAACTTGGGCCGAGGTACACTGAAGCTTTCTTT
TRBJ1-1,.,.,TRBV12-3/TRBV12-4,CASSSDYTEAFF,TGTGCCAGCAGCTCGGACTACACTGAAGCTTTCTTT
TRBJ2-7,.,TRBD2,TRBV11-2,CASSLRPSREGIDYEQYF,TGTGCCAGCAGCTTAAGGCCCTCTAGGGAGGGGATAGATTACGAGCAGTACTTC
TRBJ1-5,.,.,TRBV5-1,CASSLDASSNQPQHF,TGCGCCAGCAGCTTAGACGCTTCTAGCAATCAGCCCCAGCATTTT
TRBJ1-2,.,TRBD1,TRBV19,CASSPPILYLGQGNYGYTF,TGTGCCAGTAGTCCCCCTATTCTCTACCTAGGACAGGGAAACTATGGCTACACCTTC
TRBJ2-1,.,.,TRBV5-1,CASRRGNEQFF,TGCGCCAGCAGAAGGGGCAATGAGCAGTTCTTC
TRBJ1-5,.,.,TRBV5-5,CASSPPGPQHF,TGTGCCAGCAGCCCGCCGGGGCCCCAGCATTTT
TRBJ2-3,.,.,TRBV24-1,CATSDGGTDTQYF,TGTGCCACCAGTGATGGCGGCACAGATACGCAGTATTTT
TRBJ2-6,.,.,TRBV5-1,CASSLQGNSGANVLTF,TGCGCCAGCAGCCTACAGGGTAACTCTGGGGCCAACGTCCTGACTTTC
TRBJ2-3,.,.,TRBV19,CASSRLGESTDTQYF,TGTGCCAGTAGTAGACTGGGAGAAAGCACAGATACGCAGTATTTT
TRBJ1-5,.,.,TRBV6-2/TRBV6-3,CASSYTGSRQPQHF,TGTGCCAGCAGTTACACAGGGTCGCGTCAGCCCCAGCATTTT
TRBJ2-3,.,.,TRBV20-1,CSASTRESPGTDTQYF,TGCAGTGCTAGTACCCGGGAGAGCCCCGGGACAGATACGCAGTATTTT
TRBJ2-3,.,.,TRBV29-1,CSALSGLTDTQYF,TGCAGCGCCCTTAGCGGCCTCACAGATACGCAGTATTTT
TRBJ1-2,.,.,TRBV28,CASSSGPPFYGYTF,TGTGCCAGCAGCTCGGGACCGCCATTCTATGGCTACACCTTC
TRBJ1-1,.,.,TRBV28,CASGKDSLYMNTEAFF,TGTGCCAGCGGAAAAGACAGCTTATACATGAACACTGAAGCTTTCTTT
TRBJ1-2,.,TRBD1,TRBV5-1,CASSLEGVRTGSNYGYTF,TGCGCCAGCAGCTTGGAGGGTGTTAGGACAGGCTCAAACTATGGCTACACCTTC
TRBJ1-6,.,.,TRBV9,CASSVGNSPLHF,TGTGCCAGCAGCGTTGGTAATTCACCCCTCCACTTT
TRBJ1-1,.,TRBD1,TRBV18,CASLRAISRGHTEAFF,TGTGCCAGCTTGAGAGCTATCTCGAGGGGGCATACTGAAGCTTTCTTT
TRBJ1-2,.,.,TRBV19,CASRRQINYGYTF,TGTGCCAGTAGACGACAGATTAACTATGGCTACACCTTC
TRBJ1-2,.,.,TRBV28,CASSLMDSYGYTF,TGTGCCAGCAGTTTAATGGACAGCTATGGCTACACCTTC
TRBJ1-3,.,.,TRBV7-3,CASSLFQGPGNTIYF,TGTGCCAGCAGCTTATTTCAGGGGCCGGGAAACACCATATATTTT
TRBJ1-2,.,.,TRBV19,CASSVPGSGYGYTF,TGTGCCAGTTCCGTCCCGGGGTCGGGCTATGGCTACACCTTC
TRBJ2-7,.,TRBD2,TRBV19,CASSGGRTSGYSYEQYF,TGTGCCAGTTCAGGGGGTCGGACTAGCGGGTACTCCTACGAGCAGTACTTC
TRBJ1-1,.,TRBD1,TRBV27,CASSLDRLRAFF,TGTGCCAGCAGTCTGGACAGGTTGCGAGCTTTCTTT
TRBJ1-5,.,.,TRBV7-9,CASSLEQGGQPQHF,TGTGCCAGCAGCTTAGAACAGGGTGGTCAGCCCCAGCATTTT
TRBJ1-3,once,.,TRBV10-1,CASSESGGARVKTGNTIYF,TGCGCCAGCAGTGAGTCTGGCGGGGCGCGGGTGAAAACTGGAAACACCATATATTTT